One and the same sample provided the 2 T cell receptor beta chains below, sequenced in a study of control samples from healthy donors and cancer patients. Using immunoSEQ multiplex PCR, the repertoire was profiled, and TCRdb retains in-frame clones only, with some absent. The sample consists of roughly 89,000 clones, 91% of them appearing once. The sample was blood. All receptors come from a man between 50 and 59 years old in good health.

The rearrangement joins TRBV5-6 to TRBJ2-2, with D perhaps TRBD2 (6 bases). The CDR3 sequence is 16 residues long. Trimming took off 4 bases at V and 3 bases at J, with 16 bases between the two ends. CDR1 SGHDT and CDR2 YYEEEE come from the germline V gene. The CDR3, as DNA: TGTGCCAGCAGCCCGCCGGGTTGGGGGGACACCGGGGAGCTGTTTTTT. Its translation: CASSPPGWGDTGELFF.

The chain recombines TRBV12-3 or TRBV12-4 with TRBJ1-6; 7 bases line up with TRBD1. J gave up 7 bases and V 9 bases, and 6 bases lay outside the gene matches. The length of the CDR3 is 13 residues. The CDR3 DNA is TGTGCCAGTACGGGACAGTTAAATTCACCCCTCCACTTT. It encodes CASTGQLNSPLHF.